The 28 T cell receptor beta chains below all came from one sample that was sequenced in a study of T cell responses to AZD1222 COVID-19 vaccine (dated by TCRdb to the early 2020s). The library was made by the immunoSEQ multiplex PCR assay. The source is immuneACCESS, and TCRdb retained only in-frame sequences with V and J called. Part of the clones is not carried over; for the studies checked, unresolved V genes explain less than half of this, and the remainder is unexplained. Here the sample has under 95,000 clones; 87% occur a single time. Of the sample, roughly 12% falls within the top ten clones. The label giving this sample's time point can be read as: about 28 days (+/-7) after the second vaccine dose. Here the sequenced sample was peripheral blood, taken 28 days after the second AZD1222 dose. All receptors derive from an adult who received the AZD1222 COVID-19 vaccine.

The V gene is TRBV29-1, the J gene TRBJ2-7; D perhaps matches TRBD1 (6 bases). CDR3 length: 14 amino acids. The germline CDR1 and CDR2 sequences are SQVTM and ANQGSEA. Trimming cost V 4 bases and J 0 bases, with 13 bases left between them. This CDR3 reads CSVVRTEFSYEQYF. The CDR3 nucleotides read TGCAGCGTTGTCCGGACAGAATTCTCCTACGAGCAGTACTTC.

V and J are TRBV6-5 and TRBJ1-2; D is uncertain. CDR3 size: 15 residues. The germline V gene has CDR1 MNHEY and CDR2 SVGAGI. Trimming took 0 bases from V and 4 from J, leaving 12 bases between them. CDR3 in amino acids: CASSYSRRTSYGYTF. In nucleotides, the CDR3 is TGTGCCAGCAGTTACTCACGTCGGACGAGCTATGGCTACACCTTC.

This sequence joins TRBV27 and TRBJ2-5; 10 bases fit TRBD1. CDR1 and CDR2 (germline): MNHEY, SMNVEV (reference sequence). The trim removed 6 bases at V and 8 bases at J, leaving 15 bases unmatched. CDR3 length equals 16 residues. The CDR3 region is CASSPDRGPPYNTQYF. The CDR3 region has the DNA TGTGCCAGCAGCCCAGACAGGGGGCCACCATATAATACCCAGTACTTC.

J is TRBJ2-2 and V is TRBV5-1; D remains ambiguous. The germline V and J ends were trimmed by 2 bases and 0 bases, with 5 bases remaining between them. The germline gives CDR1 SGHRS, CDR2 YFSETQ. The CDR3 covers 14 residues. CDR3 nucleotides: TGCGCCAGCAGCTTAGACACGAACACCGGGGAGCTGTTTTTT. Translated, it gives CASSLDTNTGELFF.

Only one count was recorded for this clone. The chain couples TRBV7-8 to TRBJ1-2; D remains ambiguous. The CDR3 consists of 15 residues. Trimming removed 1 base from V and 4 bases from J, with 13 bases in between. The germline V gene encodes CDR1 SGHVS and CDR2 FQNEAQ. This CDR3 reads CASSLGGNTGYGYTF. CDR3 in DNA: TGTGCCAGCAGCTTAGGTGGAAATACCGGCTATGGCTACACCTTC.

The V gene is TRBV19, the J gene TRBJ2-2, with 7 positions matching TRBD1. The CDR3 length is 13 residues. V dropped 7 bases and J dropped 7; count of bases not matched to a gene: 6. Germline lookup yields CDR1 LNHDA and CDR2 SQIVND (reference sequence). CDR3 loop: CASTSQGHGELFF. The CDR3 DNA reads TGTGCCAGTACCTCACAGGGGCACGGGGAGCTGTTTTTT.

The V and J genes are TRBV27 and TRBJ1-5; 7 positions agree with TRBD1. CDR1 MNHEY and CDR2 SMNVEV come from the germline V gene (reference sequence). J was trimmed by 4 bases and V by 4 bases; bases with no gene match: 10. This CDR3 contains 16 residues. CDR3 in DNA: TGTGCCAGCAGTTCGAGGGGGCGCGCGGGTAATCAGCCCCAGCATTTT. Protein product: CASSSRGRAGNQPQHF.

The CDR3 nucleotides are TGTGCCAGCAGCCTTCCGGGGCGTAACACCATATATTTT. This encodes CASSLPGRNTIYF. This chain connects TRBV7-9 to TRBJ1-3; tentatively, D is TRBD1 (5 bases). With 5 bases removed from V and 7 bases from J, the gap between germline ends came to 12 bases. Per the germline V gene, CDR1 is SEHNR and CDR2 is FQNEAQ (reference sequence). The CDR3 is 13 amino acids.

Written as DNA, the CDR3 is TGTGCCAGCAGTACCTTAGGTACTGGTGAAAAACTGTTTTTT. It translates to CASSTLGTGEKLFF. The chain uses TRBV27 and TRBJ1-4; D gene ambiguous. Between the trimmed V and J ends, which lost 5 bases and 7 bases, there was a span of 14 bases. The CDR3 has 14 residues. Germline CDR1 reads MNHEY; CDR2 reads SMNVEV (reference sequence).

The chain recombines TRBV7-8 with TRBJ1-5; TRBD1 matches at 7 bases. Germline V gene lookup returns CDR1 SGHVS and CDR2 FQNEAQ. There are 15 residues in the CDR3. J gave up 4 bases and V 5 bases, and 8 bases lay outside the gene matches. The CDR3 nucleotides read TGTGCCAGCAGCGTTGACAGGGTTGGTAATCAGCCCCAGCATTTT. Its translation: CASSVDRVGNQPQHF.

J is TRBJ2-3 and V is TRBV5-1, with 7 nucleotides matching TRBD1. The CDR3 contains 14 residues. V dropped 5 bases and J dropped 4; count of bases not matched to a gene: 7. Germline-derived CDR1 and CDR2 are SGHRS and YFSETQ. The CDR3: CASSSGQDPDTQYF. Here the CDR3 DNA reads TGCGCCAGCAGTTCTGGACAGGATCCAGATACGCAGTATTTT. The full variable domain, in which reference TRBV5-1 and TRBJ2-3 provide the parts outside the CDR3, is KAGVTQTPRYLIKTRGQQVTLSCSPISGHRSVSWYQQTPGQGLQFLFEYFSETQRNKGNFPGRFSGRQFSNSRSEMNVSTLELGDSALYLCASSSGQDPDTQYFGPGTRLTVL.

This chain links TRBV19 with TRBJ1-4, with D unresolved. The CDR3 is 18 residues long. Per the germline V gene, CDR1 is LNHDA and CDR2 is SQIVND (reference sequence). V was trimmed by 7 bases and J by 1 base, leaving 22 bases between them. The CDR3 loop reads CASNTPMGGLLTNEKLFF. CDR3 in DNA: TGTGCCAGTAACACCCCGATGGGAGGATTACTAACTAATGAAAAACTGTTTTTT.

The V gene is TRBV6-1, the J gene TRBJ1-2; 9 nucleotides match TRBD1. The CDR3 sequence is 16 residues long. From germline, CDR1 is MNHNS and CDR2 SASEGT. V trimming: 0 bases; J trimming: 3 bases; junction bases outside the gene matches: 5. This chain's CDR3 is CASSEALGTGYYGYTF. As DNA, the CDR3 is TGTGCCAGCAGTGAAGCGCTGGGGACAGGGTACTATGGCTACACCTTC.

The chain is built from TRBV5-6 and TRBJ1-4, with D unclear. This CDR3 spans 12 amino acids. The V end lost 2 bases, the J end lost 7 bases, and 6 bases lay between the germline ends. Germline loops: CDR1 SGHDT, CDR2 YYEEEE. The DNA of the CDR3 is TGTGCCAGCAGCTTTGGGAGTGAAAAACTGTTTTTT. It codes for CASSFGSEKLFF. Drawing the rest from reference TRBV5-6 and TRBJ1-4, the complete variable domain is DAGVTQSPTHLIKTRGQQVTLRCSPKSGHDTVSWYQQALGQGPQFIFQYYEEEERQRGNFPDRFSGHQFPNYSSELNVNALLLGDSALYLCASSFGSEKLFFGSGTQLSVL.

This clone came up once. V and J are TRBV9 and TRBJ1-2; D is ambiguous. V lost 3 bases and J 14 bases, leaving 20 bases between the germline ends. This CDR3 comprises 13 residues. Germline V gene data show CDR1 as SGDLS and CDR2 as YYNGEE. CDR3 sequence (DNA): TGTGCCAGCAGCGACCGGACGGAGGACCCCTATACCTTC. Translation gives CASSDRTEDPYTF.

This chain uses TRBV27 with TRBJ1-6; possible D gene TRBD1, 5 bases. Germline loops: CDR1 MNHEY, CDR2 SMNVEV (reference sequence). This CDR3 has 14 residues. V was clipped by 3 bases and J by 7 bases, with 10 bases between them. The CDR3 sequence: CASSFVSGNSPLHF. The CDR3 region has the DNA TGTGCCAGCAGTTTTGTTTCAGGGAATTCACCCCTCCACTTT.

This sequence joins TRBV19 and TRBJ1-1; no firm D call. Per the germline V gene, CDR1 is LNHDA and CDR2 is SQIVND (reference sequence). This CDR3 region has 12 residues. V was shortened by 7 bases and J by 0 bases, with 6 bases between the two germline ends. This CDR3 reads CASISMNTEAFF. CDR3 nucleotides: TGTGCCAGTATCTCAATGAACACTGAAGCTTTCTTT.

The chain uses TRBV7-9 and TRBJ2-3; D gene ambiguous. Germline assignment: CDR1 SEHNR and CDR2 FQNEAQ (reference sequence). The CDR3 extends over 15 amino acids. V was clipped by 9 bases and J by 0 bases, with 16 bases between them. In DNA form, the CDR3 reads TGTGCCAGTTCGACCTCCGGATCTAGCACAGATACGCAGTATTTT. Residues: CASSTSGSSTDTQYF.

The CDR3 loop reads CASSLAVAGPNIQYF. The DNA for the CDR3 is TGTGCCAGCAGCTTGGCCGTAGCGGGGCCAAACATTCAGTACTTC. This chain connects TRBV5-4 to TRBJ2-4; 8 nucleotides line up with TRBD2. The CDR3 runs 15 residues. With V trimmed by 0 bases and J by 6 bases, 5 bases remained unmatched. CDR1 is SGHNT, CDR2 YYREEE, per germline (reference sequence).

The chain couples TRBV4-3 to TRBJ1-6; D unclear. From germline, CDR1 is LGHNA and CDR2 YSLEER. The CDR3 runs to 13 residues. Trimming took 3 bases from V and 14 from J, leaving 14 bases between them. This chain's CDR3 is CASSQKFAAALHF. In DNA, the CDR3 is TGCGCCAGCAGCCAGAAATTCGCGGCCGCCCTCCACTTT.

J is TRBJ1-2 and V is TRBV18, with 8 bases that match TRBD1. The ends lost 4 bases at V and 0 bases at J; junction bases unmatched: 10. The CDR3 runs to 17 residues. From germline, CDR1 is KGHSH and CDR2 LQKENI. Here the CDR3 reads CASSLTGTGPPNYGYTF. CDR3 nucleotide sequence: TGTGCCAGCTCACTAACCGGGACAGGACCACCTAACTATGGCTACACCTTC.

The rearrangement links TRBV7-6 to TRBJ2-2; D is undetermined. CDR1 and CDR2 from the germline V gene are SGHVS and FNYEAQ. This CDR3 spans 11 amino acids. Trimming shortened V by 7 bases and J by 6 bases, and 6 bases separated the two germline ends. The CDR3 here is CASIDSGELFF. The DNA of the CDR3 is TGTGCCAGCATCGATTCCGGGGAGCTGTTTTTT.

The genes are TRBV4-2 and TRBJ2-7, with 15 bases aligning to TRBD2. Germline assignment: CDR1 LGHNA and CDR2 YNFKEQ. Trimming took 4 bases from V and 5 from J; bases not matched to a gene: 0. The CDR3 loop spans 14 amino acids. DNA of the CDR3: TGTGCCAGCAGCCGGACTAGCGGGGGGGACGAGCAGTACTTC. It is translated as CASSRTSGGDEQYF.

The chain carries TRBV6-5 and TRBJ2-7; 10 bases fit TRBD1. The length of the CDR3 is 15 residues. The germline V gene has CDR1 MNHEY and CDR2 SVGAGI. J was trimmed by 4 bases and V by 3 bases; bases with no gene match: 6. In DNA form, the CDR3 reads TGTGCCAGCAGTTATCGGGACAGGGGAGGGTACGAGCAGTACTTC. Translation gives CASSYRDRGGYEQYF.

CDR3 region: CASSPWTSGGLGGGELFF. CDR3 in DNA: TGTGCCAGCAGTCCGTGGACTAGCGGGGGCTTGGGAGGTGGGGAGCTGTTTTTT. This chain links TRBV6-6 with TRBJ2-2; TRBD2 matches at 13 bases. Losses at the gene ends were 5 bases for V and 8 bases for J; bases not matched to a gene: 14. The CDR3 is 18 amino acids. CDR1 is MNHNY, CDR2 SVGAGI, per germline (reference sequence).

This rearrangement joins TRBV5-1 to TRBJ2-3; D might be TRBD2 (5 bases). The germline V and J ends were trimmed by 0 bases and 15 bases, with 17 bases remaining between them. This CDR3 comprises 13 residues. The germline V gene has CDR1 SGHRS and CDR2 YFSETQ. As DNA, the CDR3 is TGCGCCAGCAGCTTGGAACGGGATTTTACCCTTTATTTT. Translation gives CASSLERDFTLYF.

The chain combines TRBV7-2 with TRBJ1-6; D remains ambiguous. The CDR3 contains 17 residues. CDR1 SGHTA and CDR2 FQGNSA come from the germline V gene. V lost 6 bases to trimming and J lost 2 bases, with 17 bases between them. CDR3 bases: TGTGCCAGCAGGATCGGACTTCCTCCTCCCTATAATTCACCCCTCCACTTT. This codes for CASRIGLPPPYNSPLHF.

V usage is TRBV10-3 and J usage is TRBJ1-6; D may be TRBD1 (5 bases). Germline V gene lookup returns CDR1 ENHRY and CDR2 SYGVKD. CDR3 length: 16 amino acids. V lost 0 bases, J lost 3 bases, and 9 bases lay in between. The DNA of the CDR3 is TGTGCCATCAGTGAGTCGGCGGGGGTCTATAATTCACCCCTCCACTTT. Protein sequence: CAISESAGVYNSPLHF.